The rows below give T cell receptor beta chains drawn from one sample of a study of OX40 agonist ivuxolimab in advanced cancers. This table comes from immunoSEQ multiplex PCR, and its TCRdb copy is limited to in-frame clones, with some not included. This sample has 60,000 to 80,000 clones, with 90% to 95% found just once. Sequencing used CD4+ or CD8+ T cells sorted from blood, obtained in a trial of the OX40 agonist ivuxolimab. These TCRs come from an adult with an advanced solid tumor such as melanoma, head and neck, liver or kidney cancer. Both conserved end residues are part of each CDR3. Each record gives: CDR3 length, V gene, J gene, CDR3 protein.

12,TRBV5-4,TRBJ2-7,CASSLDFYEQYF
15,TRBV27,TRBJ2-2,CASSSQGLGTGELFF
13,TRBV14,TRBJ1-1,CASSQSVNTEAFF
15,TRBV18,TRBJ1-1,CASSPGQGRGTEAFF
15,TRBV18,TRBJ2-7,CASSRASGGAYEQYF
18,TRBV27,TRBJ2-7,CASSLRVSSGVYSYEQYF
14,TRBV5-1,TRBJ1-2,CASSDGQWMNGYTF
14,TRBV7-2,TRBJ2-7,CASSFSWTVYEQYF
16,TRBV6-6,TRBJ2-7,CASSFRTSGNSYEQYF
16,TRBV19,TRBJ1-3,CASTRTGKSSGNTIYF
14,TRBV27,TRBJ1-1,CASSPGQGNTEAFF
16,TRBV18,TRBJ2-1,CASSPGTSGNLNEQFF
14,TRBV19,TRBJ2-4,CASSLGQGFIIQYF
21,TRBV7-2,TRBJ2-3,CASSLAYTSGRAGSSINTQYF
12,TRBV7-9,TRBJ2-7,CASTRQGHEQYF
14,TRBV5-1,TRBJ1-3,CASSLGGAGNTIYF
15,TRBV4-3,TRBJ2-3,CASSQQTSGQDTQYF
17,TRBV11-3,TRBJ2-5,CASSTKPGGEDQETQYF
14,TRBV19,TRBJ2-5,CASSIGGQGVTQYF
15,TRBV2,TRBJ1-3,CASRSATVSGNTIYF
17,TRBV11-3,TRBJ2-1,CASSLDREGLWVNEQFF
15,TRBV7-2,TRBJ2-1,CASTPGLYSYNEQFF